A single sample gave rise to the 6 T cell receptor beta chains below, sequenced in a study of blood T cell repertoires in COVID-19 (dated by TCRdb to the early 2020s). Library preparation employed the immunoSEQ multiplex PCR assay. Drawn from immuneACCESS, this table holds only the in-frame rearrangements with V and J called that TCRdb kept. Clones are partly lost; checked studies trace under half to an unresolved V gene and leave the rest unexplained. The sample has some 230,000 clones on record, around 84% of them singletons. Of the sample, around 0.97% is held by the ten largest clones. The sequenced material came from peripheral blood. The receptors here all came from a man aged 40-49 years with acute or convalescent COVID-19.

V usage is TRBV9 and J usage is TRBJ2-7; TRBD1 matches 7 bases. V was clipped by 4 bases and J by 2 bases; unmatched bases: 9. The CDR3 is made up of 15 amino acids. Germline values: CDR1 SGDLS, CDR2 YYNGEE. The CDR3 DNA is TGTGCCAGCAGCATATCCGGGGACAGAACCTACGAGCAGTACTTC. This sequence encodes CASSISGDRTYEQYF.

This sequence joins TRBV15 and TRBJ2-7, with 10 nucleotides matching TRBD1. This CDR3 region has 16 residues. J lost 2 bases, V lost 0 bases, and 4 bases had no gene match. CDR1 and CDR2 (germline): LNHNV, YYDKDF (reference sequence). The chain's CDR3 is CATSRDRGTGAYEQYF. The CDR3 nucleotides are TGTGCCACCAGCAGAGATCGAGGGACAGGGGCCTACGAGCAGTACTTC.

To note about this clone: Other DNA variants within this sample encode the same CDR3. The chain employs TRBV7-3 and TRBJ1-1; possible D gene TRBD1, 6 bases. V was trimmed by 5 bases and J by 0 bases, leaving 10 bases between them. This CDR3 spans 14 amino acids. Germline V gene sequence: CDR1 SGHTA, CDR2 FQGTGA. As DNA, the CDR3 is TGTGCCAGCAGCCTGGGGGGGCTGAACACTGAAGCTTTCTTT. Its protein is CASSLGGLNTEAFF.

J is TRBJ1-1 and V is TRBV7-6; TRBD1 matches at 8 bases. After removal of 2 bases from V and 4 bases from J, the junction contained 15 bases not matched to a gene. Germline V CDR1 and CDR2: SGHVS, FNYEAQ. The CDR3 spans 18 residues. Here the CDR3 DNA reads TGTGCCAGCAGCTTACTCCAACCGACAGGGGCGGGTCTCACTGAAGCTTTCTTT. Encoded protein: CASSLLQPTGAGLTEAFF.

The chain uses TRBV3-1 (or the pseudogene TRBV3-2) and TRBJ2-2, with 9 positions matching TRBD1. CDR3 length equals 18 residues. The V segment lost 4 bases and the J segment 5 bases; nucleotides outside the gene matches: 14. Germline V CDR1 and CDR2: LGHDT, YNNKEL (reference sequence). CDR3 bases: TGTGCCAGCAGCCGAAGGCTGGGACAGGGAATCCTAACCGGGGAGCTGTTTTTT. This gives the protein CASSRRLGQGILTGELFF.

This clone was observed a few times. This sequence joins TRBV28 and TRBJ1-5; TRBD1 matches 10 bases. This CDR3 comprises 17 residues. Germline values: CDR1 MDHEN, CDR2 SYDVKM. The J segment lost 1 base and the V segment lost 6 bases, leaving 9 bases of the junction unmatched. The CDR3 DNA sequence: TGTGCCAGCAGGGGGACAGGGGAGAATCCGAGCAATCAGCCCCAGCATTTT. Encoded protein: CASRGTGENPSNQPQHF.